This T cell receptor beta chain was recorded in a study of T cell responses to AZD1222 COVID-19 vaccine. Measured with immunoSEQ multiplex PCR; TCRdb has only the in-frame clones, and not every one. The table lists some 130,000 clones, roughly 89% of them singletons. Material: peripheral blood, obtained on day 0 of AZD1222 vaccination. The TCR originated in an adult in good health.

For the CDR3, the DNA is TGTGCCAGCAGTGGATGGGGTAGTGGCTCCACTTATGGCTACACCTTC. This translates into CASSGWGSGSTYGYTF. The chain uses TRBV28 and TRBJ1-2; D not certain. The CDR3 has 16 amino acids. Germline-derived CDR1 and CDR2 are MDHEN and SYDVKM. V was clipped by 5 bases and J by 5 bases, with 21 bases between them.